This record concerns one T cell receptor (beta chain) sequence. These data are taken from a study of blood T cell repertoires in COVID-19. TCRdb keeps only in-frame clones here, not all; method: immunoSEQ multiplex PCR. The sample has more than 350,000 clones, 80% to 90% seen once. Sequences were obtained from PBMCs or T cells enriched from blood (not recorded which). This clonotype was obtained from a man aged 18 to 30 who had recovered from COVID-19.

CDR3 in DNA: TGTGCCAGCAAGGTCGGGGAGGAATCACCCCTCCACTTT. Residues: CASKVGEESPLHF. This rearrangement joins TRBV25-1 to TRBJ1-6; D gene unclear. V lost 7 bases to trimming and J lost 10 bases, with 14 bases between them. Germline assignment: CDR1 MGHDK and CDR2 SYGVNS. The length of the CDR3 is 13 residues.